This note documents a single T cell receptor beta chain sequence. Antigen: not known. The blood sample predates any ophthalmopathy symptoms, coming from first hyperthyroidism diagnosis. The sample is drawn from a study of T cells in Graves' hyperthyroidism and ophthalmopathy. Regarding the study as a whole: The model forecast ophthalmopathy, anticipating it by a median about 6.5 months before onset.

RNA transcripts were the template for amplifying TCR beta CDR3 regions. The study used the HTBI primer set for a first-round RT-PCR of the TCR CDR3. TCRdb ran MiXCR on the multiplex PCR reads and lists one entry per CDR3 protein. In the table there are approximately 360,000 distinct CDR3 sequences, less than 20% of which are singletons. Specimen: blood. This TCR came from a woman aged 18-30 years with Graves' hyperthyroidism that later progressed to Graves' ophthalmopathy.

The CDR3 is CASSQIPRDRGAQPQHF. DNA of the CDR3: TGCGCCAGCAGCCAAATACCCCGGGACAGGGGGGCTCAGCCCCAGCATTTT. The gene calls are TRBV4-1 and TRBJ1-5, with TRBD1 matching 11 bases. The CDR3 has 17 residues. Germline V lookup: CDR1 MGHRA, CDR2 YSYEKL. J lost 6 bases, V lost 2 bases, and 9 bases had no gene match.